These 24 T cell receptor beta chains originate from one sample sequenced in a study of shared clonotypes between healthy human individuals. Profiled with immunoSEQ multiplex PCR; TCRdb holds only in-frame clones, not every one. This table holds about 2,500,000 clones, approximately 90% found once. The sample was naive CD4+ T cells sorted from blood. Subset denoted: CD45RA+ positively selected. All receptors come from a man younger than 35 in good health.

This chain joins TRBV5-1 and TRBJ1-1, with a weak D call TRBD1 (6 bases). Germline V gene lookup returns CDR1 SGHRS and CDR2 YFSETQ. Deletions cut 4 bases from V and 6 bases from J, with 19 bases between. CDR3 length: 15 residues. For the CDR3, the DNA is TGCGCCAGCAGCCGGGCGTTTAGGGGGAGGGCTGAAGCTTTCTTT. Translated: CASSRAFRGRAEAFF.

The J gene is TRBJ2-7, the V gene TRBV18, with 11 positions matching TRBD2. J gave up 5 bases and V 5 bases, and 8 bases lay outside the gene matches. The CDR3 length is 15 residues. Per the germline V gene, CDR1 is KGHSH and CDR2 is LQKENI. DNA of the CDR3: TGTGCCAGCTCATCTACTAGCGGGAGATCCAACGAGCAGTACTTC. It specifies CASSSTSGRSNEQYF.

This sequence joins TRBV5-1 and TRBJ2-7; the D gene is possibly TRBD2 (6 bases). This CDR3 contains 17 residues. Trimming pared 0 bases from V and 0 bases from J, leaving 16 bases between. CDR1 is SGHRS and CDR2 is YFSETQ in the germline V gene. CDR3 loop: CASSLAAGPGISYEQYF. The CDR3 DNA sequence: TGCGCCAGCAGCTTGGCGGCGGGGCCAGGTATCTCCTACGAGCAGTACTTC.

This rearrangement joins TRBV19 to TRBJ2-6, with TRBD1 matching over 9 bases. The CDR3 length is 16 residues. The germline V gene has CDR1 LNHDA and CDR2 SQIVND (reference sequence). After removal of 7 bases from V and 3 bases from J, the junction contained 7 bases not matched to a gene. CDR3 sequence reads: CASIRTGGGGANVLTF. CDR3 nucleotides: TGTGCCAGTATTCGAACAGGGGGCGGTGGGGCCAACGTCCTGACTTTC.

This clone was recorded only once. The chain is built from TRBV27 and TRBJ2-3; 9 positions agree with TRBD2. The CDR3 loop spans 16 amino acids. In germline, CDR1 is MNHEY, CDR2 SMNVEV (reference sequence). The J segment lost 4 bases and the V segment lost 5 bases, leaving 10 bases of the junction unmatched. This chain's CDR3 is CASSPEGLARADTQYF. As DNA, the CDR3 is TGTGCCAGCAGTCCCGAAGGACTAGCGCGGGCAGATACGCAGTATTTT.

The rearrangement joins TRBV7-9 to TRBJ1-1; D is undetermined. V was trimmed by 3 bases and J by 1 base, leaving 9 bases between them. This CDR3 spans 14 amino acids. CDR1 is SEHNR, CDR2 FQNEAQ, per germline (reference sequence). CDR3 loop: CASSLSPGNTEAFF. The CDR3, as DNA: TGTGCCAGCAGCTTGAGCCCAGGGAACACTGAAGCTTTCTTT.

The chain couples TRBV30 to TRBJ2-3; no definite D call. Trimming stripped 3 bases from V and 0 bases from J, with 10 bases between. This CDR3 region has 14 residues. The germline V gene has CDR1 GTSNPN and CDR2 SVGIG (reference sequence). DNA of the CDR3: TGTGCCTGGAGGGTCTGGTCGAGCACAGATACGCAGTATTTT. Its translation: CAWRVWSSTDTQYF. Complete variable domain (other parts from reference TRBV30 and TRBJ2-3): SQTIHQWPATLVQPVGSPLSLECTVEGTSNPNLYWYRQAAGRGLQLLFYSVGIGQISSEVPQNLSASRPQDRQFILSSKKLLLSDSGFYLCAWRVWSSTDTQYFGPGTRLTVL.

The chain carries TRBV11-1 and TRBJ2-1, with 8 nucleotides matching TRBD1. The J segment lost 4 bases and the V segment lost 8 bases, leaving 7 bases of the junction unmatched. The germline CDR1 and CDR2 sequences are SGHAT and FQDESV (reference sequence). The CDR3 extends over 14 amino acids. The CDR3 DNA follows: TGTGCCAGCCGGGAGACAGGGGCTTACAATGAGCAGTTCTTC. It translates to CASRETGAYNEQFF.

This clone was counted once. The chain recombines TRBV19 with TRBJ2-7; 10 positions agree with TRBD2. Trimming took 5 bases from V and 9 from J; bases not matched to a gene: 10. The length of the CDR3 is 14 residues. CDR1 LNHDA and CDR2 SQIVND come from the germline V gene (reference sequence). The CDR3 sequence is CASSPDSSGSSQYF. For the CDR3, the DNA is TGTGCCAGTAGTCCGGACTCTAGCGGGAGCTCGCAGTACTTC.

The gene calls are TRBV1 and TRBJ2-7; TRBD2, as called in the table, went unchecked against the DNA. TRBV1 is tagged as a pseudogene. The CDR3 consists of 19 residues. CDR3 sequence reads: CTSSQIKTRGVQSSYEQYF. The CDR3, as DNA: TGCACCAGCAGCCAGATCAAAACCCGGGGAGTTCAGAGCTCCTACGAGCAGTACTTC.

About this clone: At one end the junction does not follow the germline gene, possibly because of a read error. CDR3 DNA: TGTGCCAGTAGTAACTTCGGACAGGGTCCCTATTCCTTC. This translates into CASSNFGQGPYSF. The chain carries TRBV19 and TRBJ2-7; TRBD1 agrees at 8 bases. CDR1 is LNHDA and CDR2 is SQIVND in the germline V gene (reference sequence). There are 13 residues in the CDR3.

In the case of this clone: The sample contains more than one DNA sequence encoding this CDR3. The chain has TRBV7-6 and TRBJ2-2, with TRBD1 identical over 7 bases. The CDR3 runs 16 residues. The junction had 2 bases not matched to a gene; V was cut back by 1 base and J by 0 bases. The germline V gene has CDR1 SGHVS and CDR2 FNYEAQ. CDR3 in amino acids: CASSLGQGANTGELFF. The CDR3 nucleotides read TGTGCCAGCAGCTTAGGGCAGGGGGCGAACACCGGGGAGCTGTTTTTT. Full variable domain (remainder filled in from reference TRBV7-6 and TRBJ2-2): GAGVSQSPRYKVTKRGQDVALRCDPISGHVSLYWYRQALGQGPEFLTYFNYEAQQDKSGLPNDRFSAERPEGSISTLTIQRTEQRDSAMYRCASSLGQGANTGELFFGEGSRLTVL.

This chain joins TRBV6-6 and TRBJ1-1, with D unresolved. In germline, CDR1 is MNHNY, CDR2 SVGAGI (reference sequence). V shed 2 bases and J shed 2 bases, with 15 bases lying between them. The CDR3 has 16 amino acids. The CDR3 DNA sequence: TGTGCCAGCAGTTACCCCACCCCGGGGTATAACACTGAAGCTTTCTTT. Translating it yields CASSYPTPGYNTEAFF.

The chain carries TRBV7-2 and TRBJ1-2, with a possible D match to TRBD1 (6 bases). Germline-derived CDR1 and CDR2 are SGHTA and FQGNSA. V dropped 5 bases and J dropped 0 bases, with 13 bases sitting between them. This CDR3 region has 15 residues. The CDR3 loop reads CASSRLDSSNYGYTF. The CDR3 DNA follows: TGTGCCAGCAGCCGCCTGGACAGCTCTAACTATGGCTACACCTTC. The whole variable domain, remainder taken from reference TRBV7-2 and TRBJ1-2, is GAGVSQSPSNKVTEKGKDVELRCDPISGHTALYWYRQSLGQGLEFLIYFQGNSAPDKSGLPSDRFSAERTGGSVSTLTIQRTQQEDSAVYLCASSRLDSSNYGYTFGSGTRLTVV.

J is TRBJ2-3 and V is TRBV11-2; TRBD2 matches 12 bases. The CDR3 extends over 17 amino acids. The V gene's germline CDR1 is SGHAT and CDR2 FQNNGV. J was trimmed by 2 bases and V by 5 bases; bases with no gene match: 8. The CDR3 coding sequence is TGTGCCAGCAGCCGTACCGGGACTAGCGGGTTCACAGATACGCAGTATTTT. This encodes CASSRTGTSGFTDTQYF.

A word on this clone: Additional DNA sequences in this sample encode the identical CDR3. The chain couples TRBV11-2 to TRBJ2-5; perhaps TRBD2 as D (6 bases). The J call is in doubt because the DNA end fits TRBJ2-7 better. Germline V gene data show CDR1 as SGHAT and CDR2 as FQNNGV. The CDR3 is made up of 12 amino acids. The CDR3: CASSLRGYEQYF. CDR3 nucleotide sequence: TGTGCCAGCAGCTTGCGGGGATACGAGCAGTACTTC.

This chain links TRBV28 with TRBJ1-2, with a tentative D call TRBD1 (5 bases). CDR1 and CDR2 (germline): MDHEN, SYDVKM. With 5 bases removed from V and 5 bases from J, the gap between germline ends came to 12 bases. The CDR3 has 13 amino acids. The CDR3 reads CASSMGPRYGYTF. Here the CDR3 DNA reads TGTGCCAGCAGTATGGGACCGAGATATGGCTACACCTTC.

The chain recombines TRBV18 with TRBJ2-7; D possibly corresponds to TRBD1 (6 bases). Trimming removed 4 bases at V and 1 base at J, with 14 bases between. This CDR3 region has 15 residues. Germline CDR1 KGHSH, CDR2 LQKENI. CDR3 loop: CASSLDTQGSYEQYF. CDR3 sequence (DNA): TGTGCCAGCTCACTCGACACACAGGGTTCCTACGAGCAGTACTTC.

The V call is TRBV6-5, the J call TRBJ2-7; 10 nucleotides align to TRBD2. J gave up 6 bases and V 2 bases, and 7 bases lay outside the gene matches. Germline CDR1 and CDR2: MNHEY and SVGAGI. The CDR3 loop spans 15 amino acids. The CDR3 nucleotides read TGTGCCAGCAGTTACATCAGCGGGGGGGCTGGCGAGCAGTACTTC. This translates into CASSYISGGAGEQYF.

The chain recombines TRBV19 with TRBJ2-7; the match to TRBD2 covers 8 bases. The CDR3 is 14 residues long. Unmatched junction bases numbered 7, after V lost 4 bases and J lost 5 bases. Germline CDR1 is LNHDA and CDR2 is SQIVND (reference sequence). The CDR3 protein is CASSKSGSGDEQYF. The CDR3 DNA reads TGTGCCAGTAGTAAAAGCGGGAGCGGGGACGAGCAGTACTTC.

The rearrangement links TRBV19 to TRBJ2-1; no definite D call. With 6 bases removed from V and 6 bases from J, the gap between germline ends came to 21 bases. CDR1 and CDR2 from the germline V gene are LNHDA and SQIVND (reference sequence). The CDR3 extends over 16 amino acids. The CDR3 loop reads CASSTPQGSPSNEQFF. The CDR3 bases are TGTGCCAGTAGCACCCCTCAAGGAAGCCCAAGCAATGAGCAGTTCTTC.

V usage is TRBV15 and J usage is TRBJ2-7, with 11 bases that match TRBD1. V shed 5 bases, J shed 3 bases, and the junction held 6 bases outside the gene matches. The CDR3 is made up of 15 amino acids. Germline V gene data show CDR1 as LNHNV and CDR2 as YYDKDF (reference sequence). This CDR3 is CATSEGQGAIYEQYF. CDR3 sequence (DNA): TGTGCCACCAGCGAAGGACAGGGGGCAATCTACGAGCAGTACTTC.

The chain uses TRBV4-1 and TRBJ1-2; 8 nucleotides agree with TRBD1. Trimming cost V 4 bases and J 5 bases; bases outside gene matches: 9. This CDR3 spans 15 amino acids. Germline values: CDR1 MGHRA, CDR2 YSYEKL. The CDR3 region is CASSPTDRDIYGYTF. The CDR3, as DNA: TGCGCCAGCAGCCCCACGGACAGGGATATTTATGGCTACACCTTC.

About this clone: The same CDR3 is also encoded by other DNA sequences in this sample. The chain has TRBV18 and TRBJ2-7, with 9 bases lining up with TRBD1. This CDR3 has 14 residues. CDR1 and CDR2 (germline): KGHSH, LQKENI. V shed 2 bases and J 2 bases; nucleotides not matched to a gene: 1. The chain's CDR3 is CASSPGQGTYEQYF. CDR3 nucleotides: TGTGCCAGCTCACCAGGACAGGGGACCTACGAGCAGTACTTC. The complete variable domain, with remaining parts taken from reference TRBV18 and TRBJ2-7, reads NAGVMQNPRHLVRRRGQEARLRCSPMKGHSHVYWYRQLPEEGLKFMVYLQKENIIDESGMPKERFSAEFPKEGPSILRIQQVVRGDSAAYFCASSPGQGTYEQYFGPGTRLTVT.